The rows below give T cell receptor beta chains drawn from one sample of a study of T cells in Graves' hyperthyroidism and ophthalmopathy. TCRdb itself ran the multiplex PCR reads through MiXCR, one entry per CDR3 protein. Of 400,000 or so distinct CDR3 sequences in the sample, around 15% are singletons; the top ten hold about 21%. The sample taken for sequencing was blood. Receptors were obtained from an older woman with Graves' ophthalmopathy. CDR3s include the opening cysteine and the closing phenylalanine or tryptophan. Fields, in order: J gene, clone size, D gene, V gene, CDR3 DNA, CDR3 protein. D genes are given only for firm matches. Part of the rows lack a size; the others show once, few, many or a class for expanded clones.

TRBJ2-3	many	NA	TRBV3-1	TGTGCCAGCAAAAGTAACGGGGGACGCCTCCCCACAGATACGCAGTATTTT	CASKSNGGRLPTDTQYF
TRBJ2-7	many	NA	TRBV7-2	TGTGCCAGCAGCCCTTGGACGACAGCCTACGAGCAGTACTTC	CASSPWTTAYEQYF
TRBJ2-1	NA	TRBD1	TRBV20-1	TGCAGTGCCCGGGACAGACAAGTCAATGAGCAGTTCTTC	CSARDRQVNEQFF
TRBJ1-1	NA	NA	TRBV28	TGTGCCAGCAGTTCGACGACCGTAGAAGCTTTCTTT	CASSSTTVEAFF
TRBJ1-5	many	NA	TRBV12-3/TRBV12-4	TGTGCCAGCAGTCCAGCGTGGAATCAGCCCCAGCATTTT	CASSPAWNQPQHF
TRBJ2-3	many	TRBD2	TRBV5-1	TGCGCCAGCAGCGTATCACCTAGCGGGAGGGGCACAGATACGCAGTATTTT	CASSVSPSGRGTDTQYF
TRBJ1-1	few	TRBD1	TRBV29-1	TGCAGCGTGTTGGGACAGGGAGGGACTGAAGCTTTCTTT	CSVLGQGGTEAFF
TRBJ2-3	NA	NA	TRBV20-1	TGCAGTGCTAATATCGGGGCCGCGAGTAGCACAGATACGCAGTATTTT	CSANIGAASSTDTQYF
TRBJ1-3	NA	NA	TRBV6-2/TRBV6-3	TGTGCCAGCTCGAATGACGACAACTTCTCTGGAAACACCATATATTTT	CASSNDDNFSGNTIYF
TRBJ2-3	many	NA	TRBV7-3	TGTGCCAGCAGCTTCACCACAGGAGATACGCAGTATTTT	CASSFTTGDTQYF
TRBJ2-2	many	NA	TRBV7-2	TGTGCCAGCAGCTTGAGGCCGCAGCTAACCGGGGAGCTGTTTTTT	CASSLRPQLTGELFF
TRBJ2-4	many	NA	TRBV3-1	TGTGCCAGCAGCCAGACCCCAGTGGGCATATCCAAAAACATTCAGTACTTC	CASSQTPVGISKNIQYF
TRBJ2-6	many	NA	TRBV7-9	TGTGCCAGCAGCGTTGACCGTGGGGCCAACGTCCTGACTTTC	CASSVDRGANVLTF
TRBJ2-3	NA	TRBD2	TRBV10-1	TGCGCCAGCAGTGAGCGGACTAGCGGGAGACCCACAGATACGCAGTATTTT	CASSERTSGRPTDTQYF
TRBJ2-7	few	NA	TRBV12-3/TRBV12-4	TGTGCCAGCTGGCGGGGGCGTTCGATCGAGCAGTACTTC	CASWRGRSIEQYF
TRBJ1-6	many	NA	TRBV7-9	TGTGCCAGCAGCTTAGACGACTATTCACCCCTCCACTTT	CASSLDDYSPLHF
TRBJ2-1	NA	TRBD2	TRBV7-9	TGTGCCAGCAGCGTAGAGGGAGGGAAGGGCGGTGAGCAGTTCTTC	CASSVEGGKGGEQFF
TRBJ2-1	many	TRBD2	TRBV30	TGTGCCTGGAGTGTACGAGGACTAGCGGGAGGTAGGGATGAGCAGTTCTTC	CAWSVRGLAGGRDEQFF
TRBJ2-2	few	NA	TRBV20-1	TGCAGTGCTGGATCCCCCCGGGTCTTCACCGGGGAGCTGTTTTTT	CSAGSPRVFTGELFF
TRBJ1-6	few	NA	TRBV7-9	TGTGCCAGCAGAACGTGGTCGGGCAGTTATAATTCACCCCTCCACTTT	CASRTWSGSYNSPLHF
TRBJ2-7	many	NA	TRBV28	TGTGCCAGCAGTCCGACCGGGACCTTTATATACGAGCAGTACTTC	CASSPTGTFIYEQYF
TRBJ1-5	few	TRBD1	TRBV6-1	TGTGCCAGCAGGACTGGGGACAGGGTGGGCAATCAGCCCCAGCATTTT	CASRTGDRVGNQPQHF
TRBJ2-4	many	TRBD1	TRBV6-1	TGTGCCAGCAGGCCCAGGGGGCGGGAAAACATTCAGTACTTC	CASRPRGRENIQYF
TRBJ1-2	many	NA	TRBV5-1	TGCGCCAGCAGTGGGACAACCCCTATCTATGGCTACACCTTC	CASSGTTPIYGYTF
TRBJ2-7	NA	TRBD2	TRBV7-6	TGTGCCAGCAGCTTAGCTGGGACTAGCGGGAGTTTCGAGCAGTACTTC	CASSLAGTSGSFEQYF
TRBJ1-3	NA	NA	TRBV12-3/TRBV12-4	TGTGCCAGCAGCCCGTGGAGTGGTGGAAACACCATATATTTT	CASSPWSGGNTIYF
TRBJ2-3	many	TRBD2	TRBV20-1	TGCAGTACACTAGCGGGGGCGACAGATACGCAGTATTTT	CSTLAGATDTQYF
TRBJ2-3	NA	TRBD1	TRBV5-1	TGCGCCAGCAGCTTGGTTGTAGGGACAGGGGTCGCAGATACGCAGTATTTT	CASSLVVGTGVADTQYF
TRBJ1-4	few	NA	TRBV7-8	TGTGCCAGCAGTCCCCCGGGCAGCCTTTATGAAAAACTGTTTTTT	CASSPPGSLYEKLFF
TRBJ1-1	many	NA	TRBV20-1	TGCAGTGCTAGAGGCAGGCTTTCCACTGAAGCTTTCTTT	CSARGRLSTEAFF
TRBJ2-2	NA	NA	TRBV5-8	TGTGCCAGCAGCTTGGGGGGGAGTCACACCGGGGAGCTGTTTTTT	CASSLGGSHTGELFF
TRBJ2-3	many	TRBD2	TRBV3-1	TGTGCCAGCAGCCAAGGAGCTAGCGGGAGTGGTCATACGCAGTATTTT	CASSQGASGSGHTQYF
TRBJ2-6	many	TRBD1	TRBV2	TGTGCCAGCAACCCGGGACAGGGGGCTGGGGCCAACGTCCTGACTTTC	CASNPGQGAGANVLTF
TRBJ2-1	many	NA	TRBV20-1	TGCAGTGCTAGACACCTGGACGGTCGTCTTGAGCAGTTCTTC	CSARHLDGRLEQFF
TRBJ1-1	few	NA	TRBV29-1	TGCAGCGTTGAGAGAGCTGGGATGGAAGCTTTCTTT	CSVERAGMEAFF
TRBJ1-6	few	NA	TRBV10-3	TGTGCCATCAGTGAGTACAGGATCTATAATTCACCCCTCCACTTT	CAISEYRIYNSPLHF
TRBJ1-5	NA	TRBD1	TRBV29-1	TGCAGCGTTGTCAGGACAGGGGGTCAGGCCCAGCATTTT	CSVVRTGGQAQHF
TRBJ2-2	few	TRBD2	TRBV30	TGTGCCTGGAGTGCGACTAGCGGGAAGAGAGGGTCCTCCGGGGAGCTGTTTTTT	CAWSATSGKRGSSGELFF
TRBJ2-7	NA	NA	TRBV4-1	TGCGCCAGCAGCAATCCGGGGATCTACGAGCAGTACTTC	CASSNPGIYEQYF
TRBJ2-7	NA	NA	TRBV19	TGTGCCAGTAGTACTCCAGCGGGCCCTTCCTACGAGCAGTACTTC	CASSTPAGPSYEQYF
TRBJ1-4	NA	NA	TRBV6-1	TGTGCCAGCAAGGCCCAGACTCCCCAGATTAATGAAAAACTGTTTTTT	CASKAQTPQINEKLFF
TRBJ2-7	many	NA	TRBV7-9	TGTGCCAGCAGTGACACTACGGCCTCCCGGGGGCAGTACTTC	CASSDTTASRGQYF
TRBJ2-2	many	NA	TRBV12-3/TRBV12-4	TGTGCCAGCCGCACCGTCCAGGGAAGGACCGGGGAGCTGTTTTTT	CASRTVQGRTGELFF
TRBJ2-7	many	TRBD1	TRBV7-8	TGTGCCAGCAGCCCCCCGGACAGGGCCATGTCCTACGAGCAGTACTTC	CASSPPDRAMSYEQYF
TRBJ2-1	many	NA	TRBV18	TGTGCCAGCTCACCCCCTGGAGGGAGATACAATGAGCAGTTCTTC	CASSPPGGRYNEQFF
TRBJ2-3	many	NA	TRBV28	TGTGCCAGCAGTAACCGGGACACAGATACGCAGTATTTT	CASSNRDTDTQYF
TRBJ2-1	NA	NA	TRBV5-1	TGCGACGGCAGCTTAGACGGGATCTACAATGAGCAGTTCTTC	CDGSLDGIYNEQFF
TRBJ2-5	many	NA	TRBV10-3	TGTGCCATCAGTGAGTCGATTCGAACTAGTAGCGAGGAGACCCAGTACTTC	CAISESIRTSSEETQYF
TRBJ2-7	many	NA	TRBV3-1	TGTGCCAGCAGCCAAAGGGGCTCCGAGCAGTACTTC	CASSQRGSEQYF
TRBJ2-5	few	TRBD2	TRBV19	TGTGCCAGCAGACTAGCGGGCCAAGAGACCCAGTACTTC	CASRLAGQETQYF
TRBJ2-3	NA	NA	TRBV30	TGTGCCTGGAGGGCGATTAGTGGTGATACGCAGTATTTT	CAWRAISGDTQYF
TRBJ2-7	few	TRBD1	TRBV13	TGTGCCAGCAGCATTTCGGCAGGGGGCTACGAGCAGTACTTC	CASSISAGGYEQYF
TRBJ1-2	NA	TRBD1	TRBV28	TGTGCCAGCGATCTCAGGGGGCCTTCGGGCTACACCTTC	CASDLRGPSGYTF
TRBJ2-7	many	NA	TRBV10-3	TGTGCCATCAGGGACCAAGATTACTCCTACGAGCAGTACTTC	CAIRDQDYSYEQYF
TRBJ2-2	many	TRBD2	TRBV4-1	TGCGCCAGCAGCCAAGGGACGGGGGGCGGGGAGCTGTTTTTT	CASSQGTGGGELFF